This TCR beta chain was recorded in a study of cytomegalovirus exposure and HLA in healthy donors. CDR3 size: 15 residues. Germline values: CDR1 LNHDA, CDR2 SQIVND (reference sequence). V lost 3 bases and J lost 11; bases outside the gene matches: 12. Primers included in the PCR were 60 Vbeta and 13 Jbeta primers. TCRdb's copy holds only in-frame clones and misses some; the assay was immunoSEQ multiplex PCR. The table shows about 150,000 clones, with 60% to 80% occurring only once. A note on this clone: What it binds is unknown.

Overall study results and limits: Likely technical artifact: a cluster of highly shared sequence variants.

The specimen sequenced was PBMCs. The sequence was collected from a woman in her thirties or forties in good health and CMV-seronegative. The genes are TRBV19 and TRBJ2-3; 9 nucleotides align to TRBD2. CDR3 protein: CASSIPGTSMGRQYF. For the CDR3, the DNA is TGTGCCAGTAGTATCCCCGGGACTAGCATGGGGAGGCAGTATTTT.